This T cell receptor beta chain stems from a study of human T cells and chemical hapten exposure. Trimming cost V 5 bases and J 0 bases, with 13 bases left between them. There are 15 residues in the CDR3. Per the germline V gene, CDR1 is SEHNR and CDR2 is FQNEAQ (reference sequence). In TCRdb, the RACE reads were re-called with MiXCR into one record per CDR3 protein. The sample has tens of thousands of distinct CDR3 sequences, around a tenth seen once. There are many counts of this clonotype. No antigen is known for it. General study findings and limits: The study found that PT1 expanded TCR counts correlated positively with patch test score.

Stated time point: patch test 1, 2 weeks after DPC sensitization. This sample's treatment: therapeutic diphenylcyclopropenone sensitization with weekly scalp DPC. Sequencing started from total RNA isolated from unfractionated whole blood. The sequence derives from a woman in her forties or fifties with alopecia areata. Some clones in this sample may be carry-over from other donors' samples. Sequencing used whole blood, obtained in connection with sensitization to the hapten diphenylcyclopropenone (DPC). The chain links TRBV7-9 to TRBJ1-1; D gene ambiguous. For the CDR3, the DNA is TGTGCCAGCAGCGTTTTCCGGAAAATGAACACTGAAGCTTTCTTT. The encoded protein is CASSVFRKMNTEAFF.